A selection of T cell receptor beta chains follows, all from one sample in a study of T cell responses to AZD1222 COVID-19 vaccine. The method was immunoSEQ multiplex PCR; TCRdb's version includes in-frame clones alone and lacks a portion of them. The table lists roughly 130,000 clones, 90% to 95% of them singletons. The material was peripheral blood, obtained on day 0 of AZD1222 vaccination. Source of these receptors: an adult in good health. Each CDR3 is given with its conserved first and last residue. A clone size is listed for some rows: how often the clone was seen (once, few, many), or a class if it is expanded.

j_gene | v_gene | len | abundance | CDR3aa
TRBJ1-5 | TRBV6-2/TRBV6-3 | 19 | . | CASSYLAHRGAYSNQPQHF
TRBJ1-5 | TRBV5-1 | 15 | . | CASTRTGEGGQPQHF
TRBJ1-1 | TRBV6-2/TRBV6-3 | 15 | few | CASSLRQTLNTEAFF
TRBJ1-2 | TRBV7-8 | 16 | . | CASSIPLEGPNYGYTF
TRBJ1-6 | TRBV11-2 | 15 | . | CASSFTTSRNSPLHF
TRBJ2-3 | TRBV7-9 | 16 | . | CASSLALAGSADTQYF
TRBJ2-5 | TRBV7-3 | 13 | . | CASSRSVGETQYF
TRBJ1-1 | TRBV10-3 | 13 | . | CAIRRRQESEAFF
TRBJ2-5 | TRBV24-1 | 15 | . | CATSESTGGLETQYF
TRBJ2-7 | TRBV12-5 | 14 | . | CASGPVMFGGEQYF
TRBJ1-1 | TRBV7-2 | 13 | . | CASSWGRGTEAFF
TRBJ1-2 | TRBV6-2/TRBV6-3 | 14 | . | CASSYSRTGDGYTF
TRBJ2-1 | TRBV19 | 14 | . | CASNDRAGGVEQFF
TRBJ1-4 | TRBV2 | 13 | few | CASSEGQSLKLFF
TRBJ2-1 | TRBV6-4 | 15 | . | CASSGEGEYNNEQFF
TRBJ1-4 | TRBV11-2 | 15 | . | CASSLNRGAGEKLFF
TRBJ2-7 | TRBV6-5 | 15 | . | CASSSPGIGVPEQYF
TRBJ2-1 | TRBV4-2 | 14 | . | CASSDGTPQNEQFF
TRBJ1-2 | TRBV4-2 | 16 | few | CASSRNVGRSNYGYTF
TRBJ2-5 | TRBV5-1 | 15 | . | CASSLAPGTEETQYF
TRBJ2-2 | TRBV7-3 | 16 | . | CASSPIRATNTGELFF
TRBJ1-3 | TRBV4-1 | 16 | once | CASSPAGGYSGNTIYF